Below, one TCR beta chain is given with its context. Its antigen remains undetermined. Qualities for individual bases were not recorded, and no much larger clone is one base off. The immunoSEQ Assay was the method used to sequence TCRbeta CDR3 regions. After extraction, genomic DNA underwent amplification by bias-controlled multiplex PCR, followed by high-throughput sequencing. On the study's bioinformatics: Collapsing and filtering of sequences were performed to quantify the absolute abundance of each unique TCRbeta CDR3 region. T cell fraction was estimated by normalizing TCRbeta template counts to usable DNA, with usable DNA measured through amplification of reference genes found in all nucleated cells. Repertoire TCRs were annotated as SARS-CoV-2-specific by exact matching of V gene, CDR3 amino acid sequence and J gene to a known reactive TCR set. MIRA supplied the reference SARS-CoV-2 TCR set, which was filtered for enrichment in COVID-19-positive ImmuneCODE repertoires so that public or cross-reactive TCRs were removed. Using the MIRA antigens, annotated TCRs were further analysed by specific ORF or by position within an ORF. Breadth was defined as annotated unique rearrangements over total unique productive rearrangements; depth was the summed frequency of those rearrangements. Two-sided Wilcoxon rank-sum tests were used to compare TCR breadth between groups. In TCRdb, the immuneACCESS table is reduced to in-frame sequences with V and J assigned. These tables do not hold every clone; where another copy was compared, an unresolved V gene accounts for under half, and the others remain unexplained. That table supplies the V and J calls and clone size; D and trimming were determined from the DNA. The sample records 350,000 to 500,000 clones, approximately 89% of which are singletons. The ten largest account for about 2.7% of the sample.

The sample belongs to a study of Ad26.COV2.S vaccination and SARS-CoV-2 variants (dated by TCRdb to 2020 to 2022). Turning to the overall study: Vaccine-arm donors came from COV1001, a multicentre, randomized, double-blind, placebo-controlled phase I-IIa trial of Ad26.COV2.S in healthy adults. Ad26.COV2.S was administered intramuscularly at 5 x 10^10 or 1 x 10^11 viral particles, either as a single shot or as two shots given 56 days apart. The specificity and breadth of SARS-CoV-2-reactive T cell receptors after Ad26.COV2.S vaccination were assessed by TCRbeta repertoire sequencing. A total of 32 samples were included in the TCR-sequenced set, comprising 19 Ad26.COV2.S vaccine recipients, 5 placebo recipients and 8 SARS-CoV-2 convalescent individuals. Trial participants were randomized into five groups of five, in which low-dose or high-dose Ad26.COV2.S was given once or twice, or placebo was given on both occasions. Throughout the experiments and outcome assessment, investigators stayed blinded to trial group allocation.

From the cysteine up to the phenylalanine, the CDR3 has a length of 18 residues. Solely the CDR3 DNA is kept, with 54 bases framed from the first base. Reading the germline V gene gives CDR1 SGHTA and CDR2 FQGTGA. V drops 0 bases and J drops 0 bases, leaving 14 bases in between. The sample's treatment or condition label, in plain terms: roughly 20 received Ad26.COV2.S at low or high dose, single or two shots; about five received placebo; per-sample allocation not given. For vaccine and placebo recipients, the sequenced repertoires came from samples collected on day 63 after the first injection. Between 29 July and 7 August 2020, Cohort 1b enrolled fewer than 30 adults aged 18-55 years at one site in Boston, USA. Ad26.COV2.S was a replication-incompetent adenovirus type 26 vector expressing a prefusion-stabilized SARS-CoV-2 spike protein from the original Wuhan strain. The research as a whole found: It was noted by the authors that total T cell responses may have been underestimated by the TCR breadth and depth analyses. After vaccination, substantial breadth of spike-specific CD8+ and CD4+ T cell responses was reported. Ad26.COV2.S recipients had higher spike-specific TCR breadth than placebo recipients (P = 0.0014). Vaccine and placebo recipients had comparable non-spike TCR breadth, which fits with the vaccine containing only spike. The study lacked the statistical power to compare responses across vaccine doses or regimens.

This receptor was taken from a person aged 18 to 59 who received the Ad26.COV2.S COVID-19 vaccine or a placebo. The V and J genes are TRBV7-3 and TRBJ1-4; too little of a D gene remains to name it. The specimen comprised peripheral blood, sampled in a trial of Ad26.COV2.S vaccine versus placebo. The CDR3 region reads CASSLTFGFVATNEKLFF. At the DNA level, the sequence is TGTGCCAGCAGCTTAACGTTTGGGTTCGTTGCAACTAATGAAAAACTGTTTTTT.